This section outlines one T cell receptor (beta chain) sequence together with its context. Its antigen has not been determined. Base qualities are not recorded, but no much larger clone differs from it by a single base. Trimming at the junction amounts to 0 bases on V and 6 bases on J, and the germline ends lie 11 bases apart. From the cysteine up to the phenylalanine, the CDR3 has a length of 14 residues. Only the CDR3 part of the read is kept: 42 bases, read in frame from the first base. In the germline V gene, CDR1 corresponds to MNHEY and CDR2 to SVGEGT. To prepare the library, 5' RACE was applied. Sequencing took place on an Illumina HiSeq 2500. A second PCR of about 7 to 12 cycles was run with a J-beta primer mix and a sample-barcoded 5' primer. Each TCR beta cDNA molecule received a unique molecular identifier from a template-switch 5' adaptor carrying 12 random nucleotides. At least 2.5 million CDR3-containing paired-end reads were obtained from each sample. First-strand cDNA was synthesized from all RNA with the Mint cDNA synthesis kit, primed by a TRBC-specific oligonucleotide. Following uracil-DNA glycosylase treatment, a first 18-cycle PCR with universal primers M1SS and BC2_uni_R was performed on all cDNA. The published analysis was carried out like this. Each sample was normalized by randomly selecting 1 million high-quality reads, each carrying a distinct molecular identifier. Reads with shared molecular identifiers were discarded instead of being binned into consensus sequences. MiTCR, run with a Q25 quality threshold and the strictest error-elimination algorithm, handled CDR3 identification, clonotype clustering and error correction. A nonparametric unseen species model using Euler transformation provided a lower-bound estimate of total TCR beta diversity. TCRdb reran the public reads through fastp at Q25 and MiXCR, keeping productive beta chains. Each entry merges the rows of one CDR3 protein and shows their most common DNA and genes. TCRdb's processing, not the study's, gives the V and J calls here. For this sample the table gives 1.5 million to 2 million distinct CDR3 sequences, of which roughly 52% were detected only once. The ten largest make up 2.1% of the sample.

The data are from a study of blood T cells in healthy people across ages (dated by TCRdb to 2013 to 2016). Study-level background: In model experiments, template switching captured about one uniquely barcoded TCR beta cDNA molecule for every two T cells. The study measured age-related changes in TCR beta repertoire diversity using deep sequencing normalized with unique cDNA molecular identifiers. The donors were divided into four age groups: young (average about 15 years), middle-aged (around 41), aged (roughly 60) and long-lived (nearly 85). To avoid experimental bias, donors of different ages were distributed randomly across sequencing lanes. Using the same blood draw, the study looked at two additional independent replicas of 1 million unique cDNA reads for two donors, one aged 18 to 29 and the other aged 80 or older. Study-level results and caveats: Observed TCR beta diversity per million T cells fell roughly linearly with age, and a significant reduction was already apparent by age roughly 40. The long-lived group showed more naive CD4+ T cells, fewer expanded clones and increased TCR diversity than the aged group, suggesting age selection. Estimates of total diversity based on one million sequenced T cells were regarded as lower bounds and as underestimates. Bulk unsorted PBMC profiling prevented conclusive comparison of naive and antigen-experienced compartments. Because donor CMV infection status was unknown, age-related changes in expanded clonotypes were potentially confounded. There was a strong correlation between observed TCR beta diversity and the percentage of naive T cells measured by flow cytometry.

Donors were 40 or so systemically healthy Caucasian individuals from Russia aged about 6 to 100 years. Each donor gave 8 to 10 milliliters of peripheral blood, drawn into EDTA-treated Vacutainer tubes. PBMCs were isolated by Ficoll-Paque density-gradient centrifugation, with at least 7 million obtained per sample. Trizol reagent was used to extract total RNA from PBMCs, with at least 6 micrograms per sample. For every donor, an aliquot of PBMCs went through flow cytometry to measure the percentages of naive CD45RAhigh/CD27high T cells. This TCR derives from a middle-aged woman in good health. The sequencing input was blood. In this chain, TRBV6-2 or TRBV6-3 is recombined with TRBJ1-1, with the D gene call left open. The CDR3 region: CASSYSPAKAEAFF. Here is the DNA: TGTGCCAGCAGTTACTCCCCTGCCAAGGCTGAAGCTTTCTTT.